This TCR beta chain was retrieved from a study of blood T cell repertoires in COVID-19. Study-level background: Researchers got acute and convalescent COVID-19 samples from the United States, Italy and Spain. In each case, the material was cDNA or gDNA derived from T cells, B-cell-depleted T cells, or PBMCs.

With V trimmed by 4 bases and J by 5 bases, 14 bases remained unmatched. The V gene's germline CDR1 is SGHRS and CDR2 YFSETQ. This CDR3 region has 16 residues. As originally analysed: Amplifying reference gene primers gave estimates of nucleated cell counts. TCRdb's table, derived via immunoSEQ multiplex PCR, lists solely in-frame clones and lacks some. V, J and clone size are those of that table, while D and trimming were read from the DNA. Of fewer than 400,000 clones in the sample, about four fifths were seen once. The chain recombines TRBV5-1 with TRBJ1-2; 7 bases fit TRBD1. Sequences were obtained from peripheral blood. This TCR was recovered from a man aged 30 to 39 with active or convalescent COVID-19. The CDR3 nucleotides are TGCGCCAGCAGCCGAAACCGGGACAGTCGGCTATATGGCTACACCTTC. As protein: CASSRNRDSRLYGYTF.